The 30 T cell receptor beta chains below come from one sample, sequenced in a study of spatial heterogeneity in lung cancer. Time point noted: sample taken at primary tumor resection. Sequencing was performed on whole RNA extracted from tumor and nontumor lung tissue, or from frozen PBMC, and the material was left unsorted. TCRdb re-analysed the 5' RACE reads in MiXCR, keeping a single row per CDR3 protein. The sample lists around 45,000 distinct CDR3 sequences, roughly an eighth occurring once. The sequencing here drew on PBMCs, taken at surgery. All receptors come from a male donor with early-stage non-small cell lung cancer.

This chain uses TRBV25-1 with TRBJ1-1; D is unclear. The V end was cut by 5 bases, the J end by 3 bases, with 13 bases between. CDR1 is MGHDK, CDR2 SYGVNS, per germline. The CDR3 extends over 14 amino acids. The CDR3: CASSSGGVDTEAFF. The CDR3 DNA follows: TGTGCCAGCAGTAGTGGTGGAGTTGACACTGAAGCTTTCTTT.

The sample holds a few counts of this clonotype. The gene calls are TRBV28 and TRBJ1-5, with D possibly being TRBD1 (5 bases). The CDR3 covers 12 residues. CDR1 and CDR2 from the germline V gene are MDHEN and SYDVKM. V was shortened by 8 bases and J by 3 bases, with 8 bases between the two germline ends. This chain's CDR3 is CASQGPNQPQHF. CDR3 DNA: TGTGCCAGCCAGGGCCCCAATCAGCCCCAGCATTTT.

The table lists this clonotype with a few counts. This chain uses TRBV27 with TRBJ1-3; D gene ambiguous. CDR3 length: 12 residues. Germline CDR1 and CDR2: MNHEY and SMNVEV (reference sequence). V was pared by 4 bases and J by 4 bases, with 5 bases between. CDR3 sequence reads: CASSSGGNTIYF. The CDR3 bases are TGTGCCAGCAGTTCGGGGGGAAACACCATATATTTT.

This clonotype has at least ten counts. This chain joins TRBV6-6 and TRBJ2-7; D ambiguous. V lost 0 bases and J lost 0, with 3 bases in between. From germline, CDR1 is MNHNY and CDR2 SVGAGI (reference sequence). The CDR3 totals 13 residues. The CDR3 sequence: CASSYSSSYEQYF. The CDR3 nucleotides read TGTGCCAGCAGTTACTCGTCCTCCTACGAGCAGTACTTC.

The chain employs TRBV6-2 or TRBV6-3 and TRBJ2-1; no firm D call. The CDR3 covers 15 residues. Germline V gene sequence: CDR1 MNHEY, CDR2 SVGEGT. Trimming took 3 bases from V and 4 from J, leaving 13 bases between them. Here the CDR3 DNA reads TGTGCCAGCAGTTATGACAACCCCTTTTACAATGAGCAGTTCTTC. Encoded protein: CASSYDNPFYNEQFF.

This clonotype has only a few counts. V and J are TRBV2 and TRBJ1-1, with D uncertain. Deletions cut 7 bases from V and 2 bases from J, with 11 bases between. The CDR3 runs 13 residues. From germline, CDR1 is SNHLY and CDR2 FYNNEI. CDR3 region: CASTGSRNTEAFF. In DNA form, the CDR3 reads TGTGCCAGCACGGGCAGCCGAAACACTGAAGCTTTCTTT.

The chain links TRBV20-1 to TRBJ1-1, with D possibly TRBD1 on 5 matching bases. Germline CDR1 DFQATT, CDR2 SNEGSKA (reference sequence). V was pared by 3 bases and J by 9 bases, with 14 bases between. This CDR3 is 12 amino acids long. The chain's CDR3 is CSASLGPGKAFF. CDR3 DNA sequence: TGCAGTGCTAGTCTGGGACCCGGAAAAGCTTTCTTT.

CDR3 coding DNA: TGTGCCAGCTCACCTCGGGAGGTGGCGGGTGCTTTCTTT. Its protein is CASSPREVAGAFF. V usage is TRBV18 and J usage is TRBJ1-1; D remains ambiguous. V lost 3 bases and J lost 11, with 16 bases in between. This CDR3 comprises 13 residues. Germline V gene lookup returns CDR1 KGHSH and CDR2 LQKENI.

This clonotype has at least ten counts. The DNA for the CDR3 is TGTGCCAGCAGGGGGGAACAGGCTTTCTCCGGGGAGCTGTTTTTT. It is translated as CASRGEQAFSGELFF. The chain carries TRBV12-3 or TRBV12-4 and TRBJ2-2; D may be TRBD1 or TRBD2 (5 bases each). V dropped 6 bases and J dropped 6 bases, with 17 bases sitting between them. CDR3 size: 15 residues.

This clonotype has only a few counts. This chain uses TRBV29-1 with TRBJ2-3; D remains ambiguous. The V and J ends lost 1 base and 2 bases respectively, with 10 bases between them. CDR1 and CDR2 (germline): SQVTM, ANQGSEA. CDR3 length: 14 amino acids. CDR3 amino acids: CSVEGAGPTDTQYF. CDR3 nucleotides: TGCAGCGTTGAAGGTGCAGGTCCCACAGATACGCAGTATTTT.

This clonotype was seen many times. The V and J genes are TRBV9 and TRBJ2-1; TRBD2 aligns across 9 bases. The J segment lost 4 bases and the V segment lost 4 bases, leaving 6 bases of the junction unmatched. Germline V gene sequence: CDR1 SGDLS, CDR2 YYNGEE. This CDR3 has 15 residues. CDR3 region: CASSPREGSYNEQFF. The CDR3 DNA follows: TGTGCCAGCAGCCCGCGGGAGGGGAGTTACAATGAGCAGTTCTTC. Based on the CDR3 plus reference TRBV9 and TRBJ2-1, the full variable domain is DSGVTQTPKHLITATGQRVTLRCSPRSGDLSVYWYQQSLDQGLQFLIQYYNGEERAKGNILERFSAQQFPDLHSELNLSSLELGDSALYFCASSPREGSYNEQFFGPGTRLTVL.

The chain joins TRBV7-3 to TRBJ2-1, with D possibly being TRBD2 (5 bases). This CDR3 contains 12 residues. The V gene's germline CDR1 is SGHTA and CDR2 FQGTGA. Trimming cost V 5 bases and J 8 bases, with 10 bases left between them. The CDR3 is CASSPYGDEQFF. The CDR3 region has the DNA TGTGCCAGCAGCCCTTACGGGGATGAGCAGTTCTTC. The whole variable domain, remainder taken from reference TRBV7-3 and TRBJ2-1, is GAGVSQTPSNKVTEKGKYVELRCDPISGHTALYWYRQSLGQGPEFLIYFQGTGAADDSGLPNDRFFAVRPEGSVSTLKIQRTERGDSAVYLCASSPYGDEQFFGPGTRLTVL.

This clonotype was found many times. The chain joins TRBV6-4 to TRBJ2-2; no reliable D call. The V gene's germline CDR1 is MRHNA and CDR2 SNTAGT. The CDR3 has 14 amino acids. Trimming took 7 bases from V and 1 from J, leaving 10 bases between them. CDR3 DNA: TGTGCCAGCAATCAGGACGTGAACACCGGGGAGCTGTTTTTT. It translates to CASNQDVNTGELFF.

The sample holds a few counts of this clonotype. This chain links TRBV7-9 with TRBJ1-1; D remains unclear. The CDR3 is made up of 14 amino acids. Between the trimmed V and J ends, which lost 3 bases and 7 bases, there was a span of 15 bases. Germline loops: CDR1 SEHNR, CDR2 FQNEAQ (reference sequence). CDR3: CASSFVRVQVEAFF. CDR3 bases: TGTGCCAGCAGCTTTGTACGGGTTCAGGTTGAAGCTTTCTTT.

The chain recombines TRBV3-1 with TRBJ2-5, with no clear D. CDR1 and CDR2 (germline): LGHDT, YNNKEL (reference sequence). With 1 base removed from V and 0 bases from J, the gap between germline ends came to 6 bases. The CDR3 extends over 14 amino acids. The CDR3 protein is CASSQAPDQETQYF. CDR3 nucleotides: TGTGCCAGCAGCCAAGCCCCGGACCAAGAGACCCAGTACTTC.

The chain links TRBV15 to TRBJ2-3; 11 nucleotides match TRBD2. Germline CDR1 LNHNV, CDR2 YYDKDF (reference sequence). V was clipped by 5 bases and J by 2 bases; unmatched bases: 6. The CDR3 loop spans 16 amino acids. CDR3 sequence (DNA): TGTGCCACCAGCGGTAGCGGGAGGGGTTTCACAGATACGCAGTATTTT. The encoded protein is CATSGSGRGFTDTQYF.

The chain uses TRBV12-5 and TRBJ1-1; no clear D. Per germline, CDR1 LGHNT and CDR2 FRNRAP. The V end lost 0 bases, the J end lost 1 base, and 9 bases lay between the germline ends. The length of the CDR3 is 15 residues. CDR3 sequence: CASGLVLGPNTEAFF. The CDR3 region has the DNA TGTGCTAGTGGTTTGGTACTAGGTCCGAACACTGAAGCTTTCTTT.

This clonotype was detected only a few times. The V call is TRBV7-2, the J call TRBJ1-6; no definite D call. Germline V lookup: CDR1 SGHTA, CDR2 FQGNSA. The CDR3 is 12 amino acids. Trimming shortened V by 6 bases and J by 13 bases, and 13 bases separated the two germline ends. Written as DNA, the CDR3 is TGTGCCAGCAGTACGCTAGAATCCCCCCTCCACTTT. It specifies CASSTLESPLHF. The full variable domain, in which reference TRBV7-2 and TRBJ1-6 provide the parts outside the CDR3, is GAGVSQSPSNKVTEKGKDVELRCDPISGHTALYWYRQSLGQGLEFLIYFQGNSAPDKSGLPSDRFSAERTGGSVSTLTIQRTQQEDSAVYLCASSTLESPLHFGNGTRLTVT.

This clonotype was counted only a few times. The chain recombines TRBV5-1 with TRBJ2-7, with D unclear. V gave up 4 bases and J gave up 5 bases, with 13 bases separating them. This CDR3 is 13 amino acids long. The germline gives CDR1 SGHRS, CDR2 YFSETQ. DNA for the CDR3: TGCGCCAGCAGCATCGACCCCCGAAACGAGCAGTACTTC. Translated: CASSIDPRNEQYF.

The gene calls are TRBV4-2 and TRBJ2-3; D is unresolved. The V end lost 0 bases, the J end lost 6 bases, and 7 bases lay between the germline ends. The CDR3 has 13 residues. Per germline, CDR1 LGHNA and CDR2 YNFKEQ. The CDR3 sequence: CASSQDRGDTQYF. The CDR3 region has the DNA TGTGCCAGCAGCCAAGATCGTGGGGATACGCAGTATTTT.

This sequence joins TRBV11-2 and TRBJ1-6; weak D call: TRBD1 (5 bases). The CDR3 has 13 residues. Trimming shortened V by 4 bases and J by 7 bases, and 8 bases separated the two germline ends. CDR1 is SGHAT, CDR2 FQNNGV, per germline. CDR3: CASSSHRNSPLHF. CDR3 nucleotide sequence: TGTGCCAGCAGCTCCCACAGGAATTCACCCCTCCACTTT. Combining the CDR3 with reference TRBV11-2 and TRBJ1-6 gives the whole variable domain EAGVAQSPRYKIIEKRQSVAFWCNPISGHATLYWYQQILGQGPKLLIQFQNNGVVDDSQLPKDRFSAERLKGVDSTLKIQPAKLEDSAVYLCASSSHRNSPLHFGNGTRLTVT.

This chain joins TRBV20-1 and TRBJ2-7; 7 nucleotides line up with TRBD1. The CDR3 is 13 amino acids. With V trimmed by 5 bases and J by 2 bases, 6 bases remained unmatched. The germline CDR1 and CDR2 sequences are DFQATT and SNEGSKA (reference sequence). CDR3 in DNA: TGCAGTGCTGCAGAAGGGGGCACCTACGAGCAGTACTTC. This translates into CSAAEGGTYEQYF.

Only a few counts were recorded for this clonotype. The chain is built from TRBV7-2 and TRBJ2-3, with 10 bases that match TRBD2. This CDR3 has 14 residues. Per the germline V gene, CDR1 is SGHTA and CDR2 is FQGNSA. V was clipped by 5 bases and J by 5 bases; unmatched bases: 4. CDR3 DNA: TGTGCCAGCAGCCCTGGACTAGCGGTAGATACGCAGTATTTT. Its translation: CASSPGLAVDTQYF.

This clonotype was seen a few times. This sequence joins TRBV3-1 and TRBJ2-7, with D unclear. The CDR3 runs to 14 residues. The germline V and J ends were trimmed by 2 bases and 1 base, with 9 bases remaining between them. CDR1 LGHDT and CDR2 YNNKEL come from the germline V gene (reference sequence). DNA for the CDR3: TGTGCCAGCAGCCAAAGTTATCGGTCCTACGAGCAGTACTTC. Amino acid sequence: CASSQSYRSYEQYF.

This clonotype was seen a few times. The chain carries TRBV5-1 and TRBJ2-7; tentatively, D is TRBD1 (5 bases). The CDR3 is made up of 13 amino acids. Germline V gene lookup returns CDR1 SGHRS and CDR2 YFSETQ. V shed 3 bases and J shed 5 bases, with 12 bases lying between them. In nucleotides, the CDR3 is TGCGCCAGCAGCTGGCAGGGAACCAACGAGCAGTACTTC. Residues: CASSWQGTNEQYF.

The V and J genes are TRBV7-9 and TRBJ2-7; D unclear. With 2 bases removed from V and 7 bases from J, the gap between germline ends came to 9 bases. Per the germline V gene, CDR1 is SEHNR and CDR2 is FQNEAQ (reference sequence). CDR3 length: 12 amino acids. The CDR3 coding sequence is TGTGCCAGCAGCTTAACCCCATGGGAGCAGTACTTC. It is translated as CASSLTPWEQYF.

Regarding this clonotype: This may stem from a read error, because a much larger clone lies one nucleotide away. The rearrangement joins TRBV9 to TRBJ1-2; D is undetermined. The V gene lost 4 bases and the J gene lost 8 bases, with 9 bases spanning the gap. The CDR3 extends over 11 amino acids. Germline CDR1 is SGDLS and CDR2 is YYNGEE. The CDR3 here is CASSSNFGYTF. The CDR3 nucleotides are TGTGCCAGCAGCTCTAACTTCGGCTACACCTTC.

This clonotype was seen more than once but under ten times. The chain is built from TRBV14 and TRBJ1-4; TRBD1 matches at 7 bases. Germline V gives CDR1 SGHDN, CDR2 FVKESK. V gave up 4 bases and J gave up 8 bases; unmatched junction bases: 7. The CDR3 runs 14 residues. CDR3 sequence (DNA): TGTGCCAGCAGCCGCCGACAGGGAAGCGAAAAACTGTTTTTT. Its translation is CASSRRQGSEKLFF.

The rearrangement links TRBV5-4 to TRBJ2-1; 8 nucleotides agree with TRBD1. V was clipped by 0 bases and J by 8 bases; unmatched bases: 7. CDR3 length: 15 amino acids. Germline-derived CDR1 and CDR2 are SGHNT and YYREEE (reference sequence). The CDR3 reads CASSLDGQGTDEQFF. The CDR3 coding sequence is TGTGCCAGCAGCTTGGACGGACAGGGAACGGATGAGCAGTTCTTC. Drawing the rest from reference TRBV5-4 and TRBJ2-1, the complete variable domain is ETGVTQSPTHLIKTRGQQVTLRCSSQSGHNTVSWYQQALGQGPQFIFQYYREEENGRGNFPPRFSGLQFPNYSSELNVNALELDDSALYLCASSLDGQGTDEQFFGPGTRLTVL.

This clonotype has just a few counts. The chain employs TRBV7-3 and TRBJ2-5; TRBD2 matches 13 bases. The CDR3 sequence is 18 residues long. Germline V gene data show CDR1 as SGHTA and CDR2 as FQGTGA. V dropped 5 bases and J dropped 2; count of bases not matched to a gene: 11. The CDR3 sequence is CASSPPPGTSGIQETQYF. The CDR3 bases are TGTGCCAGCAGCCCCCCGCCCGGGACTAGCGGGATACAAGAGACCCAGTACTTC. Full variable domain (rest looked up from reference TRBV7-3 and TRBJ2-5): GAGVSQTPSNKVTEKGKYVELRCDPISGHTALYWYRQSLGQGPEFLIYFQGTGAADDSGLPNDRFFAVRPEGSVSTLKIQRTERGDSAVYLCASSPPPGTSGIQETQYFGPGTRLLVL.